This TCR beta chain was observed in a study of T cell repertoires in cytomegalovirus infection. TCRdb independently ran MiXCR on the reads; one entry per CDR3 protein. The table lists 490,000 or so distinct CDR3 sequences, 10% to 12% of them singletons. This clonotype was recorded at least ten times. The V gene's germline CDR1 is SGHVS and CDR2 FNYEAQ. Between the trimmed V and J ends, which lost 0 bases and 8 bases, there was a span of 8 bases. The CDR3 consists of 13 residues. This rearrangement joins TRBV7-6 to TRBJ2-1; D call uncertain. Specimen: PBMCs. The TCR comes from a human donor in good health (CMV status not recorded). Some clones in this sample may be carry-over from other donors' samples. The CDR3 here is CASSLAKGDEQFF. The CDR3 DNA reads TGTGCCAGCAGCTTAGCGAAGGGCGATGAGCAGTTCTTC.